This TCR beta chain was observed in a study of regulatory T cells in long-lasting Graves disease. Many counts were recorded for this clonotype. This CDR3 has 15 residues. V was pared by 6 bases and J by 0 bases, with 5 bases of the junction left unmatched. The germline CDR1 and CDR2 sequences are SGHAT and FQNNGV. The time point here: newly diagnosed GD, antithyroid drugs for less than 3 months. Preparation of the TCR library used RNA extracted from PBMCs. Library construction for TCR beta used iRepertoire HTBI primers and Arm-PCR of CDR3 regions. TCRdb re-called the multiplex PCR reads with MiXCR, one entry per CDR3 protein. The table shows roughly 420,000 distinct CDR3 sequences, with approximately 14% occurring only once. Another study also made use of these data, one on T cells in Graves' hyperthyroidism and ophthalmopathy.

This chain connects TRBV11-2 to TRBJ2-3; 8 nucleotides match TRBD2. The clonotype was recovered from a woman in her forties or fifties with Graves disease. Sequenced here: peripheral blood mononuclear cells (PBMCs), sampled at new diagnosis, from a patient treated with antithyroid drugs. The CDR3 loop is CASSPTSGSTDTQYF. CDR3 coding DNA: TGTGCCAGCAGTCCTACTAGCGGAAGCACAGATACGCAGTATTTT. The entire variable domain, with the rest obtained from reference TRBV11-2 and TRBJ2-3, is as follows: EAGVAQSPRYKIIEKRQSVAFWCNPISGHATLYWYQQILGQGPKLLIQFQNNGVVDDSQLPKDRFSAERLKGVDSTLKIQPAKLEDSAVYLCASSPTSGSTDTQYFGPGTRLTVL.